This T cell receptor beta chain was sequenced in a study of shared clonotypes between healthy human individuals. At the level of the study: The donors, a couple of women and a few men, were aged 18 to 49. General observations from the study: Several donors held around 5% of naive CD4 clonotypes in common.

This clone has only a few counts. Its specificity is not known. The V end was cut by 4 bases, the J end by 6 bases, with 17 bases between. The CDR3 is 15 residues long. CDR1 is MGHRA, CDR2 YSYEKL, per germline. In the study's own analysis: ImmunoSEQ junction-only sequences lacked quality scores, so their filtering differed. The assay was immunoSEQ multiplex PCR, and TCRdb's table has in-frame clones only and misses some. Clone size and V and J calls were adopted from that table, with D and trimming inferred from the DNA. The sample shows under 300,000 clones, over 60% of them seen only once. This chain links TRBV4-1 with TRBJ2-3; D is unresolved. The sequence was obtained from a man aged 25-45 years in good health. The sequenced sample was memory CD4+ T cells sorted from blood. Subset indicated: CD45RA-negative fraction. The CDR3 sequence is CASSPLGPGLDTQYF. The CDR3 coding sequence is TGCGCCAGCAGCCCCCTGGGCCCGGGTTTGGATACGCAGTATTTT.